Below are 21 T cell receptor beta chains sequenced from a single sample in a study of chemoradiotherapy in HPV16-positive cancers. Clones were read by immunoSEQ multiplex PCR, and TCRdb kept only the in-frame ones, dropping some. The profile shows roughly 19,000 clones, approximately 89% of them singletons. Material: blood, obtained from a patient who underwent chemoradiotherapy. All receptors come from a human donor with HPV-associated anogenital cancer.

V gene TRBV19 combines with J gene TRBJ1-4; 7 bases fit TRBD1. V shed 8 bases, J shed 4 bases, and the junction held 4 bases outside the gene matches. CDR3 size: 13 residues. CDR1 is LNHDA and CDR2 is SQIVND in the germline V gene (reference sequence). CDR3 region: CASSGTVNEKLFF. The CDR3 bases are TGTGCCAGTTCCGGGACAGTTAATGAAAAACTGTTTTTT.

CDR3 sequence (DNA): TGTGCCAGCAGCCTGCCTCGACAGAACACTGAAGCTTTCTTT. It specifies CASSLPRQNTEAFF. The rearrangement joins TRBV11-2 to TRBJ1-1; D gene uncertain. CDR1 is SGHAT and CDR2 is FQNNGV in the germline V gene. The CDR3 is 14 amino acids. V was pared by 5 bases and J by 1 base, with 11 bases between.

This chain connects TRBV6-5 to TRBJ2-7; 8 bases are shared with TRBD2. CDR1 is MNHEY, CDR2 SVGAGI, per germline. V was clipped by 4 bases and J by 6 bases; unmatched bases: 11. There are 15 residues in the CDR3. The CDR3 sequence is CASSSRAGDPGEQYF. For the CDR3, the DNA is TGTGCCAGCAGTTCTCGAGCGGGAGATCCGGGCGAGCAGTACTTC.

The rearrangement links TRBV27 to TRBJ2-5; perhaps TRBD2 as D (6 bases). There are 14 residues in the CDR3. V dropped 4 bases and J dropped 5 bases, with 14 bases sitting between them. CDR1 and CDR2 (germline): MNHEY, SMNVEV (reference sequence). The CDR3 nucleotides are TGTGCCAGCAGTTCAACTCTAGCGTCCGAGACCCAGTACTTC. Residues: CASSSTLASETQYF.

The chain is built from TRBV7-2 and TRBJ2-5; D unresolved. The J call may be mistaken, given a closer DNA end match to TRBJ2-7. This CDR3 spans 9 amino acids. The germline V gene has CDR1 SGHTA and CDR2 FQGNSA. CDR3 region: CASGPEQYF. The CDR3 region has the DNA TGTGCCAGCGGGCCCGAGCAGTACTTC.

The rearrangement links TRBV11-1 to TRBJ2-7, with D maybe TRBD1 (7 bases). Germline V gene sequence: CDR1 SGHAT, CDR2 FQDESV (reference sequence). V lost 5 bases and J 4 bases, leaving 18 bases between the germline ends. CDR3 length equals 15 residues. The CDR3 loop reads CASSPAGQEGYEQYF. CDR3 coding DNA: TGTGCCAGCAGCCCCGCCGGACAGGAGGGATACGAGCAGTACTTC.

The rearrangement joins TRBV6-1 to TRBJ1-5, with 9 bases fitting TRBD1. Germline assignment: CDR1 MNHNS and CDR2 SASEGT. The CDR3 runs 15 residues. The V and J ends lost 6 bases and 2 bases, in that order; junction bases with no gene match: 5. In nucleotides, the CDR3 is TGTGCCAGCAGGGGACAGGGTTCGGGCAATCAGCCCCAGCATTTT. Its protein product is CASRGQGSGNQPQHF.

The chain carries TRBV18 and TRBJ2-7; possible D gene TRBD1, 7 bases. Germline values: CDR1 KGHSH, CDR2 LQKENI. V lost 3 bases to trimming and J lost 3 bases, with 18 bases between them. CDR3 size: 16 residues. CDR3 sequence reads: CASSPDREGLNYEQYF. The DNA for the CDR3 is TGTGCCAGCTCACCCGACAGGGAAGGACTAAACTACGAGCAGTACTTC.

This rearrangement joins TRBV9 to TRBJ1-4; weak D call: TRBD1 (6 bases). Germline CDR1 is SGDLS and CDR2 is YYNGEE. Deletions cut 3 bases from V and 0 bases from J, with 12 bases between. The CDR3 contains 16 residues. The CDR3 DNA follows: TGTGCCAGCAGCGCCCGACCAGGGGCAACTAATGAAAAACTGTTTTTT. Translated, it gives CASSARPGATNEKLFF.

This rearrangement joins TRBV7-2 to TRBJ2-7, with 8 positions matching TRBD1. Looked up from germline, CDR1 is SGHTA and CDR2 is FQGNSA. There are 13 residues in the CDR3. The J segment lost 7 bases and the V segment lost 5 bases, leaving 7 bases of the junction unmatched. CDR3 residues: CASSQRQGKEQYF. The CDR3 coding sequence is TGTGCCAGCAGCCAGAGACAGGGGAAGGAGCAGTACTTC.

The chain recombines TRBV9 with TRBJ2-3; TRBD2 matches at 12 bases. The ends lost 1 base at V and 5 bases at J; junction bases unmatched: 5. Germline lookup yields CDR1 SGDLS and CDR2 YYNGEE. This CDR3 spans 16 amino acids. CDR3 in amino acids: CASSVPGLAGRDTQYF. CDR3 sequence (DNA): TGTGCCAGCAGCGTACCCGGACTAGCGGGAAGAGATACGCAGTATTTT.

The chain carries TRBV5-1 and TRBJ2-4, with D tentatively TRBD2 (6 bases). This CDR3 has 14 amino acids. The V end was cut by 4 bases, the J end by 5 bases, with 13 bases between. Germline V gene lookup returns CDR1 SGHRS and CDR2 YFSETQ. CDR3 DNA: TGCGCCAGCAGCCAGTACGGGACTGAAAACATTCAGTACTTC. Translation gives CASSQYGTENIQYF.

The chain is built from TRBV5-1 and TRBJ2-2; TRBD2 matches at 13 bases. The CDR3 has 17 residues. Per the germline V gene, CDR1 is SGHRS and CDR2 is YFSETQ. V was clipped by 5 bases and J by 2 bases; unmatched bases: 6. The CDR3 nucleotides are TGCGCCAGCAGGGGGCGACTAGCGGGGGGCAACACCGGGGAGCTGTTTTTT. Residues: CASRGRLAGGNTGELFF.

This clone appeared a single time. The chain links TRBV2 to TRBJ1-3; maybe TRBD1 (5 bases). Deletions cut 2 bases from V and 2 bases from J, with 13 bases between. Per germline, CDR1 SNHLY and CDR2 FYNNEI. There are 16 residues in the CDR3. CDR3 sequence (DNA): TGTGCCAGCAGTGAACATCCCCGGGACCCTGGAAACACCATATATTTT. Encoded protein: CASSEHPRDPGNTIYF.

The chain combines TRBV4-3 with TRBJ1-4; TRBD1 might be the D (6 bases). The V gene's germline CDR1 is LGHNA and CDR2 YSLEER. The CDR3 loop spans 17 amino acids. Trimming removed 0 bases from V and 6 bases from J, with 17 bases in between. The CDR3 reads CASSQEGQGREDEKLFF. CDR3 nucleotides: TGCGCCAGCAGCCAAGAGGGGCAGGGGAGGGAGGATGAAAAACTGTTTTTT.

V gene TRBV5-8 combines with J gene TRBJ2-7; the match to TRBD1 covers 7 bases. Germline values: CDR1 SGHTS, CDR2 YDEGEE. V lost 0 bases to trimming and J lost 5 bases; unmatched junction nucleotides: 8. The CDR3 extends over 15 amino acids. The CDR3 coding sequence is TGTGCCAGCAGCTTGGTAGGGGGCCCCTCTAACGAGCAGTACTTC. Protein: CASSLVGGPSNEQYF. The full variable domain, completed using reference TRBV5-8 and TRBJ2-7, is EAGVTQSPTHLIKTRGQQATLRCSPISGHTSVYWYQQALGLGLQFLLWYDEGEERNRGNFPPRFSGRQFPNYSSELNVNALELEDSALYLCASSLVGGPSNEQYFGPGTRLTVT.

The J gene is TRBJ1-4, the V gene TRBV15; D is uncertain. The CDR3 sequence is 11 residues long. The germline CDR1 and CDR2 sequences are LNHNV and YYDKDF (reference sequence). V was pared by 0 bases and J by 7 bases, with 0 bases between. CDR3 in amino acids: CATSRDEKLFF. CDR3 bases: TGTGCCACCAGCAGAGATGAAAAACTGTTTTTT. The full variable domain, its missing parts supplied by reference TRBV15 and TRBJ1-4, is DAMVIQNPRYQVTQFGKPVTLSCSQTLNHNVMYWYQQKSSQAPKLLFHYYDKDFNNEADTPDNFQSRRPNTSFCFLDIRSPGLGDTAMYLCATSRDEKLFFGSGTQLSVL.

The rearrangement links TRBV19 to TRBJ2-2; unclear D gene. V lost 3 bases and J 6 bases, leaving 14 bases between the germline ends. The germline V gene has CDR1 LNHDA and CDR2 SQIVND (reference sequence). The CDR3 extends over 15 amino acids. CDR3 sequence: CASSMEWGRSGELFF. The CDR3 DNA reads TGTGCCAGTAGTATGGAGTGGGGTAGGTCCGGGGAGCTGTTTTTT.

The chain uses TRBV6-5 and TRBJ2-1, with D perhaps TRBD1 or TRBD2 (5 bases each). This CDR3 comprises 12 residues. The germline V and J ends were trimmed by 9 bases and 5 bases, with 11 bases remaining between them. Germline CDR1 and CDR2: MNHEY and SVGAGI. The DNA for the CDR3 is TGTGCCAGTGGGGGAGTAAACAATGAGCAGTTCTTC. Amino acids: CASGGVNNEQFF.

This chain links TRBV7-2 with TRBJ2-3; D perhaps matches TRBD2 (6 bases). V lost 5 bases to trimming and J lost 2 bases, with 14 bases between them. This CDR3 is built from 15 residues. The germline CDR1 and CDR2 sequences are SGHTA and FQGNSA. The CDR3 sequence is CASSPLATNTDTQYF. The CDR3 region has the DNA TGTGCCAGCAGCCCCCTAGCGACAAACACAGATACGCAGTATTTT.

The J gene is TRBJ2-7, the V gene TRBV7-2, with 10 bases fitting TRBD2. Trimming removed 4 bases from V and 5 bases from J; junction bases left unmatched: 8. The CDR3 is made up of 15 amino acids. Germline CDR1 reads SGHTA; CDR2 reads FQGNSA. The chain's CDR3 is CASSSQLAGAHEQYF. Written as DNA, the CDR3 is TGTGCCAGCAGCTCCCAGCTAGCGGGAGCCCACGAGCAGTACTTC.